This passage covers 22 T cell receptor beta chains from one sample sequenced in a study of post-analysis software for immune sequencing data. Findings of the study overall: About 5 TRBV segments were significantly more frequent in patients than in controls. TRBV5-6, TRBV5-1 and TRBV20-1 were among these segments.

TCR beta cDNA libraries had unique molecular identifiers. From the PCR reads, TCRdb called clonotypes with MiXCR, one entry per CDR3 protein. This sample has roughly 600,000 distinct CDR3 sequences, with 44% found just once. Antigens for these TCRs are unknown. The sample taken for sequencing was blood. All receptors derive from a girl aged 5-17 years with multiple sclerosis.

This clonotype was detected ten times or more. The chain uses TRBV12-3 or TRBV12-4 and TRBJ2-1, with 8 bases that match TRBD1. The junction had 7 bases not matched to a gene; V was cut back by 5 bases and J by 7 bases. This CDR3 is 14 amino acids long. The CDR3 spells CASSPGQGRNEQFF. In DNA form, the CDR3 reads TGTGCCAGCAGTCCCGGACAGGGACGGAATGAGCAGTTCTTC.

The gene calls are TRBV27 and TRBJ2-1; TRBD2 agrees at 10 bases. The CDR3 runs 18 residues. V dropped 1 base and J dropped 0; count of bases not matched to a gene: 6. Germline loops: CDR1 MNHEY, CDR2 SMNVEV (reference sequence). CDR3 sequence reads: CASSLFGGLARSYNEQFF. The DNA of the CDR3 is TGTGCCAGCAGTTTATTCGGGGGACTAGCGCGCTCCTACAATGAGCAGTTCTTC.

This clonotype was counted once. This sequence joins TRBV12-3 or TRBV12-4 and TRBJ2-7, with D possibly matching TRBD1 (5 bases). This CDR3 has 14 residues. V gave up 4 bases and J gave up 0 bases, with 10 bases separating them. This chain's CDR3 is CASSWGRSSYEQYF. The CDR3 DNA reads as TGTGCCAGCAGTTGGGGCCGGAGCTCCTACGAGCAGTACTTC.

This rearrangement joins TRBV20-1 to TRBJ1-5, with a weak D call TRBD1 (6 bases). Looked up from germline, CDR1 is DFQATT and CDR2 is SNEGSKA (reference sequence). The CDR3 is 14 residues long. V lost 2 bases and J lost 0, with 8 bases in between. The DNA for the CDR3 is TGCAGTGCTAGAAGGGGGGATAGCAATCAGCCCCAGCATTTT. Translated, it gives CSARRGDSNQPQHF.

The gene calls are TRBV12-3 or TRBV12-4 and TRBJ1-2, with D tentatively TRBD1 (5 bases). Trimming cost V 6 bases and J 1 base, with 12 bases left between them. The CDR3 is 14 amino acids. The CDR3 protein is CASRQGLNNYGYTF. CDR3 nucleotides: TGTGCCAGCAGGCAGGGACTTAATAACTATGGCTACACCTTC.

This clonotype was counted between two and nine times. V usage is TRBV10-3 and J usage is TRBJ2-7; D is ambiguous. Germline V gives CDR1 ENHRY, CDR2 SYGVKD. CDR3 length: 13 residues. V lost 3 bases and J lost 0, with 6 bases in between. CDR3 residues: CAISEQPSYEQYF. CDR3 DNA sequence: TGTGCCATCAGTGAACAGCCCTCCTACGAGCAGTACTTC.

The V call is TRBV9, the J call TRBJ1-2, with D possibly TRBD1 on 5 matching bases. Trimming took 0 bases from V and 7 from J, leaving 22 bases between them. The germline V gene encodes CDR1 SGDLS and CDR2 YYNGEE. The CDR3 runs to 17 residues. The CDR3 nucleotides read TGTGCCAGCAGCGTAGGGGGCATGGAGGGCAAGGCTTCTGGCTACACCTTC. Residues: CASSVGGMEGKASGYTF.

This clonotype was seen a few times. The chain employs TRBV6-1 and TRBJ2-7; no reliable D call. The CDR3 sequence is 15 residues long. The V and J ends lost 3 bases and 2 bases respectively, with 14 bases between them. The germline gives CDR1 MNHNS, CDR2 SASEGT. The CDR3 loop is CASSELAAPAYEQYF. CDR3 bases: TGTGCCAGCAGTGAGTTGGCAGCACCTGCCTACGAGCAGTACTTC.

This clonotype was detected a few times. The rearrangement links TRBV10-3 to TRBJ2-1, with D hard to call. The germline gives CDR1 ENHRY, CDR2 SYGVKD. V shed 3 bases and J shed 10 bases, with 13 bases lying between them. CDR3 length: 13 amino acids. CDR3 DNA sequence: TGTGCCATCAGTGATCCAGAGGATGGAGAGCAGTTCTTC. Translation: CAISDPEDGEQFF.

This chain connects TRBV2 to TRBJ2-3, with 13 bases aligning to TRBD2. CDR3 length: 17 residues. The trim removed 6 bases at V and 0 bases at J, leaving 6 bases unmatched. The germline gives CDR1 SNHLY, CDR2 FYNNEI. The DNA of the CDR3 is TGTGCCAGCAGGGACGGGACTAGCGGGATGAGCACAGATACGCAGTATTTT. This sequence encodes CASRDGTSGMSTDTQYF.

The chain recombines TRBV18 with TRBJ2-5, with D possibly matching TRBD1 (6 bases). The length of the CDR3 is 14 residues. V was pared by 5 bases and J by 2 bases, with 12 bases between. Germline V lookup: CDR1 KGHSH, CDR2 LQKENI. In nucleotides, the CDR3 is TGTGCCAGCTCAGACGGGACACTGCAAGAGACCCAGTACTTC. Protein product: CASSDGTLQETQYF.

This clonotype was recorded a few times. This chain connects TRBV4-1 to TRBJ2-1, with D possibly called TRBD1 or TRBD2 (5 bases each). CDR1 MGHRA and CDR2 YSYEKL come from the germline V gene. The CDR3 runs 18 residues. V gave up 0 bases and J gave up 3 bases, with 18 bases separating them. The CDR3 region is CASSQDRAGQDFYNEQFF. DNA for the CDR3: TGCGCCAGCAGCCAAGATAGGGCAGGGCAGGACTTCTACAATGAGCAGTTCTTC.

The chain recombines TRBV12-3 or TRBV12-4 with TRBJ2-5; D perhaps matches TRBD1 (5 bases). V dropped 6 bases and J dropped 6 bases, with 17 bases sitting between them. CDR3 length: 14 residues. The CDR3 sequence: CASSPGQGRKTQYF. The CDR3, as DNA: TGTGCCAGCAGCCCCGGGCAGGGTAGGAAGACCCAGTACTTC.

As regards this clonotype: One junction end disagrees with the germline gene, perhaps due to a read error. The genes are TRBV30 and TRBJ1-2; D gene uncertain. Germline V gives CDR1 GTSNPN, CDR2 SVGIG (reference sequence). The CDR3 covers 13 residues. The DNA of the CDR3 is TGTGCCTGGGCGATGGGGAGGATCTATGGCCACACCTTC. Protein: CAWAMGRIYGHTF.

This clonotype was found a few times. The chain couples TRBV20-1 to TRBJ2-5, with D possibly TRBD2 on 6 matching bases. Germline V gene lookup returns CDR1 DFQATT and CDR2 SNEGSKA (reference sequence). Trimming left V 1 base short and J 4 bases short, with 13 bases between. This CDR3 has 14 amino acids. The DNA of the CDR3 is TGCAGTGCTAGAGCCCCCCGGGAGTCAGAGACCCAGTACTTC. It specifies CSARAPRESETQYF.

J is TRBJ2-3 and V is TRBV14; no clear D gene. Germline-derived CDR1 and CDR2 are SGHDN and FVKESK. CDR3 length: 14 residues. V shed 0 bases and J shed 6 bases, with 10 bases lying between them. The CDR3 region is CASSQETTGDTQYF. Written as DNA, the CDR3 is TGTGCCAGCAGCCAAGAGACCACCGGCGATACGCAGTATTTT.

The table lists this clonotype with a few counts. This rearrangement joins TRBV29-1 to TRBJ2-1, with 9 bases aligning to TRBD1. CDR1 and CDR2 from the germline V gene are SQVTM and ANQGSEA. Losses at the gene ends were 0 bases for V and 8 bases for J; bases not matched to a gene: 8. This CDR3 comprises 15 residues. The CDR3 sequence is CSVEDRGQGGHEQFF. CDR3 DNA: TGCAGCGTTGAAGATCGGGGACAGGGCGGACATGAGCAGTTCTTC.

Here the CDR3 reads CASSRVGGLPLYEQYF. The DNA of the CDR3 is TGTGCCAGCAGCCGGGTCGGCGGACTTCCCCTCTACGAGCAGTACTTC. The chain links TRBV7-2 to TRBJ2-7, with a possible D match to TRBD2 (5 bases). Germline V gives CDR1 SGHTA, CDR2 FQGNSA. The CDR3 length is 16 residues. Trimming left V 5 bases short and J 3 bases short, with 20 bases between.

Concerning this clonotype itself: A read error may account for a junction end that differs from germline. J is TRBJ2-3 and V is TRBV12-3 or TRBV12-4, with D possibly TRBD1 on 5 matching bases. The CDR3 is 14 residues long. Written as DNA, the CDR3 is TGTGCCAGCAGTTTGTCCAGGGCCACAGATGCGCAGTATTTT. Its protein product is CASSLSRATDAQYF.

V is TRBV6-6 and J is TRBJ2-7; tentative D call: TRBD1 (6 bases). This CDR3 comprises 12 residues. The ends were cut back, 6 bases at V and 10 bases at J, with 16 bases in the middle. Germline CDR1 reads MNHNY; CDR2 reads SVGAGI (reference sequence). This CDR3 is CASSPTGNTQYF. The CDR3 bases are TGTGCCAGCAGCCCAACAGGGAATACCCAGTACTTC.

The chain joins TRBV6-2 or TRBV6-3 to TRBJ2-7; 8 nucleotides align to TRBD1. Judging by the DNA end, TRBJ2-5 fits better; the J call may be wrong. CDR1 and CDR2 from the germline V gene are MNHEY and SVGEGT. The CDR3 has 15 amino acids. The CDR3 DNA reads TGTGCCAGCAGTTACGGAGCAGGGGGCGGCGAGACCCAGTACTTC. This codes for CASSYGAGGGETQYF.

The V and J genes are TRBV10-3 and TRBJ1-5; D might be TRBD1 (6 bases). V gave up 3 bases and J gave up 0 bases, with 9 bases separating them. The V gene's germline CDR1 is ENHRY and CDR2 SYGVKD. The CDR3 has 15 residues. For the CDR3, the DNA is TGTGCCATCAGTGACAGGGGACGTAGCAATCAGCCCCAGCATTTT. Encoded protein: CAISDRGRSNQPQHF.